These 32 T cell receptor beta chains originate from one sample sequenced in a study of regulatory T cells in long-lasting Graves disease (dated by TCRdb to the early 2020s). Reading the label with the study, this specimen's time point is: newly diagnosed GD, antithyroid drugs for less than 3 months. For both TCR sequencing and RNA sequencing, RNA was extracted from PBMCs in TRIzol. Libraries were prepared through multiplex PCR. For sequencing, an Illumina HiSeq 4000 was employed. To build TCR beta libraries, CDR3 regions were amplified by Arm-PCR using iRepertoire HTBI primers. TCRdb's own reprocessing of the public reads used fastp at Q25 and MiXCR and kept productive beta chains. Here each entry gathers all rows of one CDR3 protein and keeps the most common genes and DNA. The sample profile shows some 240,000 distinct CDR3 sequences; roughly 18% of them were found once. The ten largest clones add up to approximately 12% of the sample.

These data are also associated with another study on T cells in Graves' hyperthyroidism and ophthalmopathy.

Sequenced here: peripheral blood mononuclear cells (PBMCs), sampled at new diagnosis, from a patient treated with antithyroid drugs. These TCRs come from a woman in her twenties or thirties with Graves disease. Donor details come from another sample of the same person, matched by shared clones.

This clonotype appeared a few times. This chain uses TRBV9 with TRBJ2-3; D tentatively fits TRBD1 or TRBD2 (5 bases each). V lost 4 bases and J 3 bases, leaving 15 bases between the germline ends. Germline V gene sequence: CDR1 SGDLS, CDR2 YYNGEE. CDR3 size: 15 residues. The CDR3 loop is CASSPWGSSTDTQYF. CDR3 DNA: TGTGCCAGCAGCCCTTGGGGGAGTAGTACAGATACGCAGTATTTT.

This clonotype was seen ten or more times. This chain uses TRBV20-1 with TRBJ1-4; D perhaps matches TRBD1 (5 bases). The germline CDR1 and CDR2 sequences are DFQATT and SNEGSKA (reference sequence). V lost 4 bases, J lost 6 bases, and 12 bases lay in between. The CDR3 extends over 13 amino acids. The DNA of the CDR3 is TGCAGTGCTAAAGGGGTCTCGGATGAAAAACTGTTTTTT. Translating it yields CSAKGVSDEKLFF.

This clonotype was seen repeatedly, ten times or more. This chain joins TRBV14 and TRBJ1-6, with 10 positions matching TRBD1. Trimming at V came to 1 base and at J to 8 bases, leaving 8 bases not matched to a gene. The CDR3 has 17 residues. Germline lookup yields CDR1 SGHDN and CDR2 FVKESK. CDR3 nucleotides: TGTGCCAGCAGCCAAGCCAGACAGGGGGCTGGAGATTCACCCCTCCACTTT. Translating it yields CASSQARQGAGDSPLHF.

There are many counts of this clonotype. V and J are TRBV7-6 and TRBJ2-3, with a tentative D call TRBD2 (6 bases). The V gene's germline CDR1 is SGHVS and CDR2 FNYEAQ. CDR3 length equals 15 residues. V was trimmed by 4 bases and J by 0 bases, leaving 11 bases between them. The CDR3 sequence is CASSSLSGSTDTQYF. The CDR3 DNA follows: TGTGCCAGCAGCTCCCTCAGCGGGAGCACAGATACGCAGTATTTT.

This clonotype was detected a few times. The V gene is TRBV6-1, the J gene TRBJ2-2; D unclear. This CDR3 has 14 residues. The germline V and J ends were trimmed by 6 bases and 5 bases, with 13 bases remaining between them. CDR1 is MNHNS and CDR2 is SASEGT in the germline V gene. Written as DNA, the CDR3 is TGTGCCAGCAGGCTTGGCGGTCGGACCGGGGAGCTGTTTTTT. It is translated as CASRLGGRTGELFF.

This clonotype has only one observation. The chain couples TRBV18 to TRBJ1-1, with TRBD1 as a possible D gene (5 bases). CDR1 and CDR2 (germline): KGHSH, LQKENI. The V end was cut by 0 bases, the J end by 5 bases, with 16 bases between. The CDR3 length is 16 residues. The CDR3 DNA reads as TGTGCCAGCTCACCACCGGCGGGACCGCGTGGTACTGAAGCTTTCTTT. Protein sequence: CASSPPAGPRGTEAFF.

This clonotype has at least ten counts. The V call is TRBV7-9, the J call TRBJ2-1; 9 positions match TRBD2. Trimming removed 5 bases from V and 0 bases from J; junction bases left unmatched: 5. This CDR3 region has 16 residues. Germline-derived CDR1 and CDR2 are SEHNR and FQNEAQ (reference sequence). As DNA, the CDR3 is TGTGCCAGCAGCCCTAGCGGGAAAAGCTCCTACAATGAGCAGTTCTTC. The encoded protein is CASSPSGKSSYNEQFF. The full variable domain, rest sourced from reference TRBV7-9 and TRBJ2-1, is DTGVSQNPRHKITKRGQNVTFRCDPISEHNRLYWYRQTLGQGPEFLTYFQNEAQLEKSRLLSDRFSAERPKGSFSTLEIQRTEQGDSAMYLCASSPSGKSSYNEQFFGPGTRLTVL.

This sequence joins TRBV27 and TRBJ2-7; D is undetermined. This CDR3 has 14 residues. V lost 5 bases, J lost 5 bases, and 16 bases lay in between. CDR1 and CDR2 from the germline V gene are MNHEY and SMNVEV (reference sequence). Here the CDR3 reads CASSPRSGRNEQYF. The CDR3 DNA is TGTGCCAGCAGTCCAAGATCAGGCCGAAACGAGCAGTACTTC.

Ten or more counts support this clonotype. The chain recombines TRBV18 with TRBJ2-1; 14 bases align to TRBD2. The CDR3 contains 17 residues. The germline gives CDR1 KGHSH, CDR2 LQKENI. The J segment lost 6 bases and the V segment lost 6 bases, leaving 10 bases of the junction unmatched. CDR3 loop: CASSLTSGGAWSNEQFF. The CDR3 bases are TGTGCCAGCTCTCTGACTAGCGGGGGGGCTTGGAGCAATGAGCAGTTCTTC.

There are many counts of this clonotype. This sequence joins TRBV24-1 and TRBJ2-1, with TRBD2 matching over 10 bases. Trimming cost V 6 bases and J 8 bases; bases outside gene matches: 6. The CDR3 totals 14 residues. Germline CDR1 is KGHDR and CDR2 is SFDVKD. CDR3 nucleotide sequence: TGTGCCACCAGTAGGGGTGGGACTAGCGATGAGCAGTTCTTC. Protein product: CATSRGGTSDEQFF.

In its sample, this clonotype was seen many times. The rearrangement joins TRBV28 to TRBJ2-5, with 12 bases identical to TRBD1. Germline CDR1 is MDHEN and CDR2 is SYDVKM. V was clipped by 10 bases and J by 1 base; unmatched bases: 7. The CDR3 has 15 amino acids. As DNA, the CDR3 is TGTGCCACCAGGGACAGGGGGCTATCCCAAGAGACCCAGTACTTC. Translation gives CATRDRGLSQETQYF.

The CDR3 DNA follows: TGTGCCACCAGCAGAGTCCTAAATTCGGCGTATGGCTACACCTTC. This encodes CATSRVLNSAYGYTF. The chain combines TRBV15 with TRBJ1-2; D ambiguous. There are 15 residues in the CDR3. V gave up 1 base and J gave up 5 bases, with 14 bases separating them. Germline CDR1 is LNHNV and CDR2 is YYDKDF (reference sequence).

This clonotype was picked up many times. V and J are TRBV27 and TRBJ1-1; D unresolved. The CDR3 has 13 amino acids. Per the germline V gene, CDR1 is MNHEY and CDR2 is SMNVEV (reference sequence). The germline V and J ends were trimmed by 2 bases and 4 bases, with 8 bases remaining between them. This CDR3 reads CASSLGQTTEAFF. The CDR3 DNA reads TGTGCCAGCAGTTTAGGGCAGACCACTGAAGCTTTCTTT.

This clonotype was seen ten or more times. This chain joins TRBV19 and TRBJ2-2; perhaps D is TRBD1 or TRBD2 (5 bases each). CDR1 and CDR2 from the germline V gene are LNHDA and SQIVND (reference sequence). Trimming shortened V by 10 bases and J by 6 bases, and 12 bases separated the two germline ends. This CDR3 is 12 amino acids long. The chain's CDR3 is CATTRDAGELFF. The CDR3 coding sequence is TGTGCCACCACCCGGGACGCCGGGGAGCTGTTTTTT.

Many counts were recorded for this clonotype. This chain links TRBV15 with TRBJ1-1; D remains unclear. Germline V CDR1 and CDR2: LNHNV, YYDKDF (reference sequence). This CDR3 has 14 amino acids. V lost 0 bases and J 7 bases, leaving 12 bases between the germline ends. As DNA, the CDR3 is TGTGCCACCAGCAGAGATAGTACGGGAGGTGAAGCTTTCTTT. Its protein is CATSRDSTGGEAFF.

This clonotype was found many times. A much larger clone lies one base from this, so it may be a read error. The V and J genes are TRBV2 and TRBJ2-7, with 8 bases identical to TRBD2. This CDR3 region has 12 residues. In germline, CDR1 is SNHLY, CDR2 FYNNEI. CDR3: CVSRREDYEQYF. For the CDR3, the DNA is TGTGTCAGCAGGCGGGAGGACTACGAGCAGTACTTC.

The genes are TRBV19 and TRBJ2-4, with 8 bases lining up with TRBD2. CDR3 length: 15 amino acids. V trimming: 5 bases; J trimming: 2 bases; junction bases outside the gene matches: 5. Germline V lookup: CDR1 LNHDA, CDR2 SQIVND (reference sequence). CDR3 residues: CASSPGGASKNIQYF. The CDR3 region has the DNA TGTGCCAGTAGTCCCGGGGGGGCGTCCAAAAACATTCAGTACTTC.

About this clonotype itself: This may be a read error, as it is one base from a much larger clone. The chain has TRBV27 and TRBJ1-4; TRBD1 matches 9 bases. Germline CDR1 reads MNHEY; CDR2 reads SMNVEV (reference sequence). This CDR3 has 16 residues. V shed 3 bases, J shed 8 bases, and the junction held 10 bases outside the gene matches. The CDR3 nucleotides are TGTGCCAGCAGTTTTACCTCGGGACAGGGCATAGAAAAACTGTTTTTT. Its translation is CASSFTSGQGIEKLFF. Together with reference TRBV27 and TRBJ1-4, the CDR3 gives the full variable domain: EAQVTQNPRYLITVTGKKLTVTCSQNMNHEYMSWYRQDPGLGLRQIYYSMNVEVTDKGDVPEGYKVSRKEKRNFPLILESPSPNQTSLYFCASSFTSGQGIEKLFFGSGTQLSVL.

Notes on this clonotype: This likely traces to a read error, being one base from a far larger clone. The chain links TRBV20-1 to TRBJ2-5; 9 nucleotides agree with TRBD2. Gene TRBJ2-1 matches the end of the DNA better, so the J call may be wrong. This CDR3 has 14 residues. From germline, CDR1 is DFQATT and CDR2 SNEGSKA (reference sequence). The CDR3: CSASIGRGGDEQFF. CDR3 bases: TGCAGTGCTAGCATTGGGCGGGGGGGTGATGAGCAGTTCTTC.

This clonotype has ten or more counts. V usage is TRBV28 and J usage is TRBJ1-2; D unclear. Trimming stripped 2 bases from V and 2 bases from J, with 12 bases between. Germline CDR1 is MDHEN and CDR2 is SYDVKM. This CDR3 contains 15 residues. The CDR3 here is CASSLPGSENYGYTF. The CDR3 bases are TGTGCCAGCAGTTTACCTGGGTCAGAGAACTATGGCTACACCTTC.

This clonotype was detected many times. The chain has TRBV19 and TRBJ1-5; TRBD1 aligns across 9 bases. From germline, CDR1 is LNHDA and CDR2 SQIVND (reference sequence). The ends lost 8 bases at V and 6 bases at J; junction bases unmatched: 5. The CDR3 has 13 residues. In DNA form, the CDR3 reads TGTGCCAGTGTGGGGACAGGGATTCAGCCCCAGCATTTT. It codes for CASVGTGIQPQHF.

This sequence joins TRBV29-1 and TRBJ2-5, with 8 bases that match TRBD1. J gave up 5 bases and V 7 bases, and 9 bases lay outside the gene matches. From germline, CDR1 is SQVTM and CDR2 ANQGSEA. The CDR3 sequence is 13 residues long. The CDR3 region has the DNA TGCAGCGCCCACCAGGGGGCTGGGGAGACCCAGTACTTC. Translated, it gives CSAHQGAGETQYF.

The chain combines TRBV19 with TRBJ2-1; D gene ambiguous. This CDR3 is 13 amino acids long. Germline CDR1 LNHDA, CDR2 SQIVND (reference sequence). V was shortened by 6 bases and J by 7 bases, with 13 bases between the two germline ends. The CDR3 spells CASSPGSPNEQFF. In DNA, the CDR3 is TGTGCCAGTAGCCCCGGGTCTCCTAATGAGCAGTTCTTC.

Comment on this clonotype: A much larger clone differs from this one at a single base, so this may be a read error. The rearrangement links TRBV10-3 to TRBJ2-1, with D maybe TRBD2 (6 bases). This CDR3 has 13 amino acids. CDR1 ENHRY and CDR2 SYGVKD come from the germline V gene. V was shortened by 10 bases and J by 8 bases, with 18 bases between the two germline ends. In nucleotides, the CDR3 is TGTGCCACCACCCTAGATTGGGGGGATGAGCAGTTCTTC. Translated, it gives CATTLDWGDEQFF.

This clonotype has a count of ten or more. V is TRBV11-2 and J is TRBJ2-3; 13 nucleotides line up with TRBD2. The length of the CDR3 is 16 residues. V trimming: 6 bases; J trimming: 6 bases; junction bases outside the gene matches: 9. Germline values: CDR1 SGHAT, CDR2 FQNNGV. CDR3 loop: CASSHTLAGGSDTQYF. The CDR3 coding sequence is TGTGCCAGCAGTCACACACTAGCGGGGGGGAGCGATACGCAGTATTTT. Complete variable domain (other parts from reference TRBV11-2 and TRBJ2-3): EAGVAQSPRYKIIEKRQSVAFWCNPISGHATLYWYQQILGQGPKLLIQFQNNGVVDDSQLPKDRFSAERLKGVDSTLKIQPAKLEDSAVYLCASSHTLAGGSDTQYFGPGTRLTVL.

This clonotype was recorded many times. The chain links TRBV2 to TRBJ2-5; D is possibly TRBD2 (6 bases). CDR1 is SNHLY, CDR2 FYNNEI, per germline. The CDR3 runs to 15 residues. V lost 1 base to trimming and J lost 4 bases, with 13 bases between them. CDR3 residues: CASSEGEARAETQYF. CDR3 DNA sequence: TGTGCCAGCAGTGAAGGGGAGGCCAGGGCAGAGACCCAGTACTTC.

Comments on this clonotype: A far larger clone lies a single base away; this is likely a read error. The rearrangement links TRBV10-3 to TRBJ2-1; D is unclear. Per the germline V gene, CDR1 is ENHRY and CDR2 is SYGVKD. The CDR3 extends over 13 amino acids. The V and J ends lost 2 bases and 10 bases respectively, with 12 bases between them. CDR3: CAISERPPYEQFF. In DNA form, the CDR3 reads TGTGCCATCAGTGAGCGCCCCCCCTACGAGCAGTTCTTC.

This clonotype was recorded many times. The rearrangement links TRBV20-1 to TRBJ2-1; 12 bases map to TRBD2. CDR1 and CDR2 (germline): DFQATT, SNEGSKA (reference sequence). The trim removed 6 bases at V and 0 bases at J, leaving 15 bases unmatched. The CDR3 length is 19 residues. CDR3 protein: CSASRLAGGQDSSYNEQFF. In DNA, the CDR3 is TGCAGTGCCTCGAGGCTAGCGGGGGGGCAAGACAGCTCCTACAATGAGCAGTTCTTC.

At least ten counts were recorded for this clonotype. The chain has TRBV6-5 and TRBJ1-1; 9 nucleotides align to TRBD1. This CDR3 is 14 amino acids long. The germline V gene has CDR1 MNHEY and CDR2 SVGAGI. V was clipped by 2 bases and J by 10 bases; unmatched bases: 8. The CDR3 DNA is TGTGCCAGCAGTTACCCCGGACAGGGGCTTGCAGCTTTCTTT. Its protein is CASSYPGQGLAAFF.

This clonotype came up many times. The gene calls are TRBV5-1 and TRBJ2-5; D gene uncertain. The CDR3 loop spans 13 amino acids. Germline-derived CDR1 and CDR2 are SGHRS and YFSETQ. V was pared by 0 bases and J by 5 bases, with 8 bases between. The CDR3 region has the DNA TGCGCCAGCAGCTTGGCCATGTCGGAGACCCAGTACTTC. Protein product: CASSLAMSETQYF.

This clonotype was recorded many times. The chain recombines TRBV2 with TRBJ2-5; TRBD1 aligns across 8 bases. Germline V gives CDR1 SNHLY, CDR2 FYNNEI. Losses at the gene ends were 4 bases for V and 4 bases for J; bases not matched to a gene: 8. The length of the CDR3 is 15 residues. CDR3 nucleotides: TGTGCCAGCAGTGGCCCCGGGACAGGTCCAGAGACCCAGTACTTC. As protein: CASSGPGTGPETQYF.

CDR3 in amino acids: CATSAPGLAGDNEQFF. The CDR3 DNA is TGTGCCACCAGTGCCCCGGGACTAGCGGGGGACAATGAGCAGTTCTTC. This sequence joins TRBV24-1 and TRBJ2-1; 14 bases agree with TRBD2. The CDR3 is 16 amino acids. Per germline, CDR1 KGHDR and CDR2 SFDVKD. V lost 5 bases and J lost 5; bases outside the gene matches: 4.